This paragraph reports one TCR beta chain. The V and J ends lost 9 bases and 0 bases respectively, with 11 bases between them. The CDR3 consists of 13 residues. Germline lookup yields CDR1 PRHDT and CDR2 FYEKMQ (reference sequence). Data came from immunoSEQ multiplex PCR; TCRdb stores just in-frame clones and leaves some out. The sample includes roughly 190,000 clones, approximately 90% of them seen just once. This sample was taken from a study of T cell responses to AZD1222 COVID-19 vaccine. The input for sequencing was peripheral blood, taken 28 days after the second AZD1222 dose. This TCR was sampled from an adult who received the AZD1222 COVID-19 vaccine. The rearrangement joins TRBV13 to TRBJ1-2; D not resolved. For the CDR3, the DNA is TGTGCCAGGTACGACATGACTAACTATGGCTACACCTTC. Its protein product is CARYDMTNYGYTF.